One T cell receptor beta chain is described in this entry. The antigen is not known. The germline V gene has CDR1 SGHDT and CDR2 YYEEEE. This CDR3 contains 14 residues. V lost 4 bases, J lost 2 bases, and 6 bases stayed unmatched. This sample was taken from a study of shared clonotypes between healthy human individuals. Study results and limitations: As a rule, naive subsets had a larger estimated richness than memory subsets.

Libraries were prepared by immunoSEQ multiplex PCR; TCRdb keeps only in-frame clonotypes and omits some of them. This sample carries around 2.5 million clones, roughly 93% of them seen once, and the ten largest clones take 0.35% to 0.45%. The chain couples TRBV5-6 to TRBJ2-7, with 7 nucleotides matching TRBD2. Sequenced sample: naive CD4+ T cells from PBMCs. The subset denotes: CD45RA+ positively selected. The source is a man between 18 and 35 years old in good health. Some clones in this sample may be carry-over from other donors' samples. CDR3 amino acids: CASSEVGGTYEQYF. In DNA form, the CDR3 reads TGTGCCAGCAGCGAGGTGGGGGGGACCTACGAGCAGTACTTC.